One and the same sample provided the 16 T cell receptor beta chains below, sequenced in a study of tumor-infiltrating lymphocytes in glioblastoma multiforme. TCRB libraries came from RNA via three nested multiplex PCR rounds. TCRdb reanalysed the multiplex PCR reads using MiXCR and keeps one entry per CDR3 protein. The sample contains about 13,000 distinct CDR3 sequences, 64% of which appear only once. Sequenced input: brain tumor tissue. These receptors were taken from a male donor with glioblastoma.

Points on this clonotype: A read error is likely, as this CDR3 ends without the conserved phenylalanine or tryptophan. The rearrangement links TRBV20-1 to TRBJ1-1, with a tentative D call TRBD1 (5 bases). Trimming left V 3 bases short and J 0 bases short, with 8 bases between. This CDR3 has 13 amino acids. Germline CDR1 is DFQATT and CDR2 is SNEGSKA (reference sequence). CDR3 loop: CSASGQMNTEAFS. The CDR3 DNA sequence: TGCAGTGCTAGTGGACAAATGAACACTGAAGCTTTCTCT.

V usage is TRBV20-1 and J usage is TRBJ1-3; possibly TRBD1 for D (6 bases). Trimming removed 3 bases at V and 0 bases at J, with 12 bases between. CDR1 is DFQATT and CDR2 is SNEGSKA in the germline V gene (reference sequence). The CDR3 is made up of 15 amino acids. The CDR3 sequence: CSASVGGLSGNTIYF. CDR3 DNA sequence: TGCAGTGCTAGTGTGGGGGGCCTCTCTGGAAACACCATATATTTT.

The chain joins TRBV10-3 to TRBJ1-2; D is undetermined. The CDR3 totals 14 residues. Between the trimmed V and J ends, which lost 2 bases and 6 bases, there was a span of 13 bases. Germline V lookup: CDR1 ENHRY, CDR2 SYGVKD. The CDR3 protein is CAISESTRPHGYTF. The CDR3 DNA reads TGTGCCATCAGTGAGAGCACAAGACCTCATGGCTACACCTTC.

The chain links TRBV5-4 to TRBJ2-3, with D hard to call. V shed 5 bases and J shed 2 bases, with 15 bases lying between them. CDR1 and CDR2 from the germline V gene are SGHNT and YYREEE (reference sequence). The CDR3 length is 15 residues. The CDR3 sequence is CASSLDSRTTDTQYF. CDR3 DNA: TGTGCCAGCAGTCTGGATAGTAGAACCACAGATACGCAGTATTTT.

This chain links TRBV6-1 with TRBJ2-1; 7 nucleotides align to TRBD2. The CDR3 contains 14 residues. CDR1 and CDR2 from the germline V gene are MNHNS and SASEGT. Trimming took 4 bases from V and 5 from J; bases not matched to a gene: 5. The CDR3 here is CASSGRGVNNEQFF. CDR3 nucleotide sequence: TGTGCCAGCAGTGGACGGGGGGTTAACAATGAGCAGTTCTTC.

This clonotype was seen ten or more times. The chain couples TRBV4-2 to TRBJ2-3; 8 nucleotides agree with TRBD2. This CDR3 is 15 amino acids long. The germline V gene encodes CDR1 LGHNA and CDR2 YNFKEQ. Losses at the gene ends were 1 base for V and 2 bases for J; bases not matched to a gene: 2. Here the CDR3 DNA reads TGTGCCAGCAGCCAAGGGACTAGCAACACAGATACGCAGTATTTT. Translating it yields CASSQGTSNTDTQYF.

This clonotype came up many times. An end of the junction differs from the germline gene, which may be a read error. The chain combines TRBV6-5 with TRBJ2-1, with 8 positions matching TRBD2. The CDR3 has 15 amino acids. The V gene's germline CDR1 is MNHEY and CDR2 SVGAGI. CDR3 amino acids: CAGSLITGGFNEQFF. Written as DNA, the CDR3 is TGTGCCGGCAGTTTGATAACGGGAGGGTTCAATGAGCAGTTCTTC.

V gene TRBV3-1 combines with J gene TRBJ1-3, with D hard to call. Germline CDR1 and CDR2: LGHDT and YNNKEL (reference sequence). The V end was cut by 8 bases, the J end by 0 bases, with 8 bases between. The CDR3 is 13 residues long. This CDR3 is CASAQGSGNTIYF. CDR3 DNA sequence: TGTGCCAGCGCGCAAGGCTCTGGAAACACCATATATTTT.

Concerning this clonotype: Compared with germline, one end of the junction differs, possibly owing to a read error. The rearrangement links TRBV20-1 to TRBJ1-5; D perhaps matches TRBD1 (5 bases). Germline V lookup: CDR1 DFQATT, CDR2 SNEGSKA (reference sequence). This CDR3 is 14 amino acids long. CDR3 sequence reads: CSARGRDGNQPHHF. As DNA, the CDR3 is TGCAGTGCTAGGGGCAGGGACGGCAATCAGCCCCACCATTTT.

Written as DNA, the CDR3 is TGTGCCAGCAGCCTTTTCGGACCGGTAGACACAGATACGCAGTATTTT. Its protein product is CASSLFGPVDTDTQYF. The genes are TRBV11-1 and TRBJ2-3, with D hard to call. With 5 bases removed from V and 2 bases from J, the gap between germline ends came to 17 bases. This CDR3 is built from 16 residues. Germline CDR1 SGHAT, CDR2 FQDESV (reference sequence).

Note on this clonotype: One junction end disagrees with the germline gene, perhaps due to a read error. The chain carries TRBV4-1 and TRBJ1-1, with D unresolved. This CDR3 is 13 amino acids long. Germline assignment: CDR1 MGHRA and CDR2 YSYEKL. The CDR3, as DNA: TGTGCCAGCGGCCATACAGAGAACACTGAAGCTTTCTTT. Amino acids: CASGHTENTEAFF.

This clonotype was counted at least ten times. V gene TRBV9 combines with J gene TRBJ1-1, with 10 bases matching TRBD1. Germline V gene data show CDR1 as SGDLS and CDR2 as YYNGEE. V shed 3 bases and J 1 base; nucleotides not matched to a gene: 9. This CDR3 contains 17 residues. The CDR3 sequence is CASSAEGTGAGNTEAFF. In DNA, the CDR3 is TGTGCCAGCAGCGCAGAAGGGACAGGGGCTGGGAACACTGAAGCTTTCTTT.

The CDR3 spells CASSAGQGLGGYTF. In nucleotides, the CDR3 is TGTGCCAGCAGTGCCGGACAGGGATTAGGAGGCTACACCTTC. This chain uses TRBV6-6 with TRBJ1-2; 8 bases line up with TRBD1. The CDR3 runs to 14 residues. In germline, CDR1 is MNHNY, CDR2 SVGAGI (reference sequence). Losses at the gene ends were 5 bases for V and 8 bases for J; bases not matched to a gene: 10.

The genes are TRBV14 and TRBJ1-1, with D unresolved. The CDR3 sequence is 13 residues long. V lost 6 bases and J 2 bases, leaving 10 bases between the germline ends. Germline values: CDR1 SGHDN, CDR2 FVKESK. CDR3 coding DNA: TGTGCCAGCAGTTGCCAAGCAAACACTGAAGCTTTCTTT. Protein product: CASSCQANTEAFF.

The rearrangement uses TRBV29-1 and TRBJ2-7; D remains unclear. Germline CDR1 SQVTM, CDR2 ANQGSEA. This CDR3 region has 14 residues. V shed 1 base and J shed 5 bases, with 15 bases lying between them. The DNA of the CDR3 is TGCAGCGTTGAAGGGATAGGGAATCCCCACGAGCAGTACTTC. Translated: CSVEGIGNPHEQYF.

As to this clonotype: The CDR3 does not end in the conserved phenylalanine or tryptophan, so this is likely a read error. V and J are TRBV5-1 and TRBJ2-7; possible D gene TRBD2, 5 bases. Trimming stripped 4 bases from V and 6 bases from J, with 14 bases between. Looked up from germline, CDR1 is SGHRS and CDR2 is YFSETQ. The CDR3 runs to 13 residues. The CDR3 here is CASSTDRDGEQYL. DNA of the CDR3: TGCGCCAGCAGCACGGACCGGGATGGCGAGCAGTACTTA.